The 9 T cell receptor beta chains below come from one sample, sequenced in a study of technical replicates of blood from a handful of donors. Repertoires were generated with immunoSEQ multiplex PCR, while TCRdb's copy carries only in-frame clones and drops some. The sample records approximately 49,000 clones, around nine tenths being singletons. The sample comprised PBMCs. Source of these receptors: a human donor in good health. Some clones in this sample may be carry-over from other donors' samples.

This sequence joins TRBV5-4 and TRBJ1-2; 8 nucleotides agree with TRBD1. Germline V gene sequence: CDR1 SGHNT, CDR2 YYREEE (reference sequence). This CDR3 has 15 amino acids. After removal of 4 bases from V and 4 bases from J, the junction contained 9 bases not matched to a gene. In nucleotides, the CDR3 is TGTGCCAGCAGCGCAGGGACAGGAAGTAGCTATGGCTACACCTTC. Its translation is CASSAGTGSSYGYTF.

CDR3 sequence reads: CASSEWGGVAGREFF. In nucleotides, the CDR3 is TGTGCCAGCAGTGAATGGGGAGGGGTAGCGGGGAGGGAGTTCTTC. V and J are TRBV25-1 and TRBJ2-1; TRBD2 matches 8 bases. The CDR3 extends over 15 amino acids. Germline V gives CDR1 MGHDK, CDR2 SYGVNS. Germline trimming cut 1 base from V and 14 bases from J; bases unmatched to any gene: 13.

The gene calls are TRBV5-1 and TRBJ1-5, with D possibly matching TRBD1 (5 bases). This CDR3 region has 14 residues. Per germline, CDR1 SGHRS and CDR2 YFSETQ. Trimming left V 4 bases short and J 4 bases short, with 12 bases between. As DNA, the CDR3 is TGCGCCAGCAGCCCAGGGAATCTAAATCAGCCCCAGCATTTT. Protein sequence: CASSPGNLNQPQHF.

The rearrangement joins TRBV7-9 to TRBJ1-2; D gene unclear. Germline-derived CDR1 and CDR2 are SEHNR and FQNEAQ (reference sequence). V was clipped by 4 bases and J by 2 bases, with 8 bases between them. CDR3 length: 13 residues. The chain's CDR3 is CASSSFMNYGYTF. CDR3 DNA: TGTGCCAGCAGCTCCTTTATGAACTATGGCTACACCTTC.

CDR3 nucleotide sequence: TGTGCCAGCAGTCAAACAGGGGCTTTTAATGGCTACACCTTC. This sequence encodes CASSQTGAFNGYTF. This chain connects TRBV6-5 to TRBJ1-2; 7 bases match TRBD1. In germline, CDR1 is MNHEY, CDR2 SVGAGI. V was pared by 5 bases and J by 6 bases, with 9 bases of the junction left unmatched. The CDR3 extends over 14 amino acids.

This chain uses TRBV6-1 with TRBJ1-3; unclear D gene. This CDR3 comprises 16 residues. The germline V and J ends were trimmed by 1 base and 0 bases, with 10 bases remaining between them. Germline CDR1 MNHNS, CDR2 SASEGT. CDR3 DNA sequence: TGTGCCAGCAGTGAAGATTCTCAGATCTCTGGAAACACCATATATTTT. Its protein product is CASSEDSQISGNTIYF.

The chain uses TRBV6-5 and TRBJ1-1; the D is unclear. V lost 8 bases to trimming and J lost 1 base, with 14 bases between them. This CDR3 spans 14 amino acids. Germline CDR1 and CDR2: MNHEY and SVGAGI. CDR3 region: CASPSTAGNTEAFF. The CDR3 region has the DNA TGTGCCAGCCCTTCAACGGCGGGGAACACTGAAGCTTTCTTT.

J is TRBJ2-5 and V is TRBV5-6; no firm D call. This CDR3 contains 14 residues. The V and J ends lost 5 bases and 2 bases respectively, with 13 bases between them. Per germline, CDR1 SGHDT and CDR2 YYEEEE. The CDR3 nucleotides are TGTGCCAGCAGATTTACCGGTATACAAGAGACCCAGTACTTC. Translation gives CASRFTGIQETQYF.

V and J are TRBV6-5 and TRBJ2-5; 8 bases are shared with TRBD2. V lost 7 bases and J lost 9; bases outside the gene matches: 10. This CDR3 has 13 residues. From germline, CDR1 is MNHEY and CDR2 SVGAGI. In nucleotides, the CDR3 is TGTGCCAGCACCGGCGGGGGGCTGGGGGCCCAGTACTTC. Translation gives CASTGGGLGAQYF.